The next 32 T cell receptor beta chains were all read from a single sample in a study of blood T cell repertoires in COVID-19. Assay: immunoSEQ multiplex PCR; the TCRdb copy retains only in-frame clones and omits some. Among 220,000 or so clones listed, about 88% were seen once. Sequencing was performed on peripheral blood. Receptor source: a man in his fifties or sixties who had recovered from COVID-19.

The CDR3 DNA reads TGTGCCAGTTTGGACAGGGGACTCTCCTACAATGAGCAGTTCTTC. Translation: CASLDRGLSYNEQFF. The V and J genes are TRBV28 and TRBJ2-1, with 9 positions matching TRBD1. Germline V CDR1 and CDR2: MDHEN, SYDVKM. The ends lost 9 bases at V and 0 bases at J; junction bases unmatched: 6. The CDR3 has 15 residues.

This chain joins TRBV28 and TRBJ1-1; D is undetermined. Germline lookup yields CDR1 MDHEN and CDR2 SYDVKM. The CDR3 totals 15 residues. Trimming left V 4 bases short and J 0 bases short, with 12 bases between. CDR3 loop: CASSSPGRVNTEAFF. The CDR3 region has the DNA TGTGCCAGCAGTTCCCCGGGAAGGGTGAACACTGAAGCTTTCTTT. The full variable domain, with the rest looked up from reference TRBV28 and TRBJ1-1, is DVKVTQSSRYLVKRTGEKVFLECVQDMDHENMFWYRQDPGLGLRLIYFSYDVKMKEKGDIPEGYSVSREKKERFSLILESASTNQTSMYLCASSSPGRVNTEAFFGQGTRLTVV.

This chain uses TRBV19 with TRBJ2-7, with 8 bases matching TRBD2. With 4 bases clipped from V and 1 base from J, the junction kept 6 bases outside the gene matches. This CDR3 is built from 15 residues. In germline, CDR1 is LNHDA, CDR2 SQIVND (reference sequence). This chain's CDR3 is CASSRQAGGSYEQYF. The CDR3, as DNA: TGTGCCAGTAGTAGGCAGGCGGGAGGTTCCTACGAGCAGTACTTC. Full variable domain (remainder filled in from reference TRBV19 and TRBJ2-7): DGGITQSPKYLFRKEGQNVTLSCEQNLNHDAMYWYRQDPGQGLRLIYYSQIVNDFQKGDIAEGYSVSREKKESFPLTVTSAQKNPTAFYLCASSRQAGGSYEQYFGPGTRLTVT.

The chain couples TRBV5-4 to TRBJ2-1; TRBD2 aligns across 8 bases. Germline values: CDR1 SGHNT, CDR2 YYREEE (reference sequence). The CDR3 runs 15 residues. J lost 3 bases, V lost 4 bases, and 6 bases had no gene match. CDR3 bases: TGTGCCAGCAGCCCCACTAGCGGAGGCTACAATGAGCAGTTCTTC. Translating gives CASSPTSGGYNEQFF.

The gene calls are TRBV27 and TRBJ1-6, with TRBD1 identical over 7 bases. CDR3 length equals 17 residues. V was pared by 2 bases and J by 3 bases, with 7 bases of the junction left unmatched. Germline V gene lookup returns CDR1 MNHEY and CDR2 SMNVEV (reference sequence). The CDR3 nucleotides read TGTGCCAGCAGTTTACGGAGGGGACAGAGCTATAATTCACCCCTCCACTTT. Its protein product is CASSLRRGQSYNSPLHF.

The chain uses TRBV7-5 and TRBJ2-1; the table's D call of TRBD2 was not tested on the DNA. TRBV7-5 is noted as a pseudogene. There are 16 residues in the CDR3. The CDR3 sequence: CARSLARLSSYNEQFF. The CDR3 DNA follows: TGTGCCAGAAGCTTAGCCCGGTTGAGCTCCTACAATGAGCAGTTCTTC.

This rearrangement joins TRBV5-4 to TRBJ1-2, with 10 bases that match TRBD1. Germline V gives CDR1 SGHNT, CDR2 YYREEE (reference sequence). V lost 9 bases, J lost 2 bases, and 13 bases stayed unmatched. CDR3 length equals 16 residues. The CDR3 DNA reads as TGTGCCACTCCGAAGACAGGGGGCCCAGGGAACTATGGCTACACCTTC. As protein: CATPKTGGPGNYGYTF.

V gene TRBV5-1 combines with J gene TRBJ1-4; TRBD1 might be the D (5 bases). Looked up from germline, CDR1 is SGHRS and CDR2 is YFSETQ. The germline V and J ends were trimmed by 4 bases and 5 bases, with 12 bases remaining between them. The CDR3 loop spans 14 amino acids. Here the CDR3 reads CASSPGGANEKLFF. CDR3 DNA sequence: TGCGCCAGCAGCCCGGGAGGGGCCAATGAAAAACTGTTTTTT.

On this clone: At one boundary the junction diverges from the germline segment, which might be a read error. The gene calls are TRBV7-9 and TRBJ2-3; 10 bases match TRBD2. Germline V gene sequence: CDR1 SEHNR, CDR2 FQNEAQ (reference sequence). This CDR3 is 15 amino acids long. CDR3: CASSLAGVKADTQYF. The CDR3 nucleotides read TGTGCCAGCAGCCTAGCGGGAGTCAAGGCAGATACGCAGTATTTT.

The chain recombines TRBV9 with TRBJ2-3, with 10 bases identical to TRBD1. Trimming at V came to 0 bases and at J to 3 bases, leaving 4 bases not matched to a gene. The CDR3 is made up of 16 amino acids. Germline CDR1 is SGDLS and CDR2 is YYNGEE. The DNA of the CDR3 is TGTGCCAGCAGCGTAGTGGGACAGGGGTCGACAGATACGCAGTATTTT. Its translation is CASSVVGQGSTDTQYF.

The rearrangement joins TRBV6-2 or TRBV6-3 to TRBJ2-7; 10 bases are shared with TRBD2. CDR1 is MNHEY, CDR2 SVGEGT, per germline. The CDR3 sequence is 16 residues long. Trimming removed 2 bases from V and 2 bases from J; junction bases left unmatched: 6. The DNA for the CDR3 is TGTGCCAGCAGTTACGTAAGGACTAGCGGAACCTACGAGCAGTACTTC. Encoded protein: CASSYVRTSGTYEQYF.

This clone appeared a few times. The chain couples TRBV7-9 to TRBJ2-2, with D maybe TRBD1 (6 bases). Trimming took off 5 bases at V and 6 bases at J, with 10 bases between the two ends. Germline V gives CDR1 SEHNR, CDR2 FQNEAQ (reference sequence). The CDR3 sequence is 13 residues long. The CDR3 spells CASSHTGPGELFF. The CDR3, as DNA: TGTGCCAGCAGCCACACAGGGCCCGGGGAGCTGTTTTTT. Together with reference TRBV7-9 and TRBJ2-2, the CDR3 gives the full variable domain: DTGVSQNPRHKITKRGQNVTFRCDPISEHNRLYWYRQTLGQGPEFLTYFQNEAQLEKSRLLSDRFSAERPKGSFSTLEIQRTEQGDSAMYLCASSHTGPGELFFGEGSRLTVL.

The CDR3 is CASSPGGAGVRETQYF. CDR3 coding DNA: TGTGCCAGCAGCCCCGGAGGAGCGGGAGTAAGAGAGACCCAGTACTTC. The V and J genes are TRBV5-4 and TRBJ2-5; 8 bases are a match to TRBD2. The germline V gene has CDR1 SGHNT and CDR2 YYREEE (reference sequence). This CDR3 has 16 residues. The junction had 12 bases not matched to a gene; V was cut back by 4 bases and J by 4 bases.

This clone was counted ten times or more. This chain links TRBV6-6 with TRBJ2-3; 10 positions agree with TRBD2. There are 18 residues in the CDR3. V lost 5 bases, J lost 2 bases, and 13 bases stayed unmatched. CDR1 is MNHNY and CDR2 is SVGAGI in the germline V gene (reference sequence). CDR3 nucleotides: TGTGCCAGCAGTCGAACTCGAAGGACTAGCGGAGCCACAGATACGCAGTATTTT. This sequence encodes CASSRTRRTSGATDTQYF.

The rearrangement joins TRBV7-8 to TRBJ2-2, with 7 bases aligning to TRBD2. V lost 6 bases to trimming and J lost 1 base; unmatched junction nucleotides: 5. Germline CDR1 and CDR2: SGHVS and FQNEAQ. The CDR3 contains 15 residues. CDR3 sequence (DNA): TGTGCCAGCAGACTGACTAGCAGGAACACCGGGGAGCTGTTTTTT. Translation: CASRLTSRNTGELFF. Full variable domain (remainder filled in from reference TRBV7-8 and TRBJ2-2): GAGVSQSPRYKVAKRGQDVALRCDPISGHVSLFWYQQALGQGPEFLTYFQNEAQLDKSGLPSDRFFAERPEGSVSTLKIQRTQQEDSAVYLCASRLTSRNTGELFFGEGSRLTVL.

The chain links TRBV18 to TRBJ2-1, with 11 bases aligning to TRBD2. V shed 8 bases and J 8 bases; nucleotides not matched to a gene: 8. The CDR3 has 14 residues. The germline gives CDR1 KGHSH, CDR2 LQKENI. The CDR3 DNA is TGTGCCAGCCAGGGACTAGCGGTAGGGGATGAGCAGTTCTTC. Translation: CASQGLAVGDEQFF.

The chain has TRBV7-2 and TRBJ2-7; 7 bases match TRBD2. The germline CDR1 and CDR2 sequences are SGHTA and FQGNSA. V shed 6 bases, J shed 3 bases, and the junction held 11 bases outside the gene matches. The length of the CDR3 is 15 residues. The CDR3 bases are TGTGCCAGCAGGTCGCAAGCGGGATCGTTCTACGAGCAGTACTTC. It encodes CASRSQAGSFYEQYF.

This sequence joins TRBV7-9 and TRBJ1-2, with no clear D. V was pared by 5 bases and J by 8 bases, with 21 bases between. This CDR3 is 15 amino acids long. Germline loops: CDR1 SEHNR, CDR2 FQNEAQ (reference sequence). The CDR3 sequence is CASSPLGYSSGGYTF. As DNA, the CDR3 is TGTGCCAGCAGCCCTTTAGGATATTCCAGCGGGGGCTACACCTTC.

In this sample, this clone turned up once. V gene TRBV28 combines with J gene TRBJ2-7; the match to TRBD2 covers 7 bases. The CDR3 totals 15 residues. V dropped 3 bases and J dropped 0; count of bases not matched to a gene: 5. Germline V gene lookup returns CDR1 MDHEN and CDR2 SYDVKM. CDR3 loop: CASSLAAGSSYEQYF. DNA of the CDR3: TGTGCCAGCAGTTTGGCAGCGGGGAGCTCCTACGAGCAGTACTTC.

The chain carries TRBV27 and TRBJ1-1, with D possibly matching TRBD1 (6 bases). Germline V gene data show CDR1 as MNHEY and CDR2 as SMNVEV (reference sequence). This CDR3 region has 14 residues. V dropped 5 bases and J dropped 5 bases, with 15 bases sitting between them. CDR3 in amino acids: CASSPSNRDTEAFF. For the CDR3, the DNA is TGTGCCAGCAGTCCGTCAAACAGGGATACTGAAGCTTTCTTT.

The chain joins TRBV2 to TRBJ2-3; 9 bases agree with TRBD1. The CDR3 sequence is 15 residues long. Per the germline V gene, CDR1 is SNHLY and CDR2 is FYNNEI. The trim removed 4 bases at V and 1 base at J, leaving 3 bases unmatched. DNA of the CDR3: TGTGCCAGCAGTGCCAGGACAGGGGGCACAGATACGCAGTATTTT. This codes for CASSARTGGTDTQYF.

The chain is built from TRBV7-2 and TRBJ1-4, with TRBD1 matching 7 bases. The CDR3 sequence is 14 residues long. CDR1 and CDR2 (germline): SGHTA, FQGNSA. V lost 1 base and J lost 7; bases outside the gene matches: 3. CDR3: CASSLVRGAEKLFF. CDR3 bases: TGTGCCAGCAGCTTAGTCAGGGGGGCTGAAAAACTGTTTTTT.

V and J are TRBV19 and TRBJ1-1; 7 bases are shared with TRBD1. The germline V gene has CDR1 LNHDA and CDR2 SQIVND (reference sequence). V lost 5 bases, J lost 0 bases, and 3 bases stayed unmatched. The CDR3 extends over 14 amino acids. CDR3 loop: CASSWTGMNTEAFF. CDR3 bases: TGTGCCAGTAGTTGGACAGGTATGAACACTGAAGCTTTCTTT.

This sequence joins TRBV28 and TRBJ2-7, with unresolved D. Trimming removed 0 bases from V and 2 bases from J, with 8 bases in between. The CDR3 length is 14 residues. Per germline, CDR1 MDHEN and CDR2 SYDVKM. CDR3 bases: TGTGCCAGCAGTTTATGGAGCGCGGCCTACGAGCAGTACTTC. Its translation is CASSLWSAAYEQYF.

The V and J genes are TRBV6-4 and TRBJ2-3; 8 bases align to TRBD1. CDR3 length equals 15 residues. The ends lost 3 bases at V and 7 bases at J; junction bases unmatched: 9. Germline-derived CDR1 and CDR2 are MRHNA and SNTAGT. The CDR3 reads CASSDGTGSLYTQYF. DNA for the CDR3: TGTGCCAGCAGTGATGGGACAGGATCTTTGTATACGCAGTATTTT.

The rearrangement uses TRBV18 and TRBJ2-7, with a possible D match to TRBD2 (5 bases). This CDR3 has 15 amino acids. Germline V gene data show CDR1 as KGHSH and CDR2 as LQKENI. The ends were cut back, 1 base at V and 4 bases at J, with 14 bases in the middle. The CDR3 protein is CASSPLGEREYEQYF. The CDR3 DNA is TGTGCCAGCTCACCACTCGGGGAGAGGGAATACGAGCAGTACTTC.

This chain connects TRBV7-6 to TRBJ2-2; weak D call: TRBD2 (5 bases). The CDR3 loop spans 16 amino acids. Germline V gene data show CDR1 as SGHVS and CDR2 as FNYEAQ. The V end was cut by 11 bases, the J end by 3 bases, with 22 bases between. As DNA, the CDR3 is TGTGCCTCCTCAGGTGGTGGGAGTAGGGACACCGGGGAGCTGTTTTTT. This translates into CASSGGGSRDTGELFF.

The rearrangement joins TRBV11-2 to TRBJ1-6; D unresolved. The V end was cut by 0 bases, the J end by 9 bases, with 9 bases between. Germline V lookup: CDR1 SGHAT, CDR2 FQNNGV. This CDR3 is 14 amino acids long. In nucleotides, the CDR3 is TGTGCCAGCAGCTTAGATCGAACGGTTTCACCCCTCCACTTT. Translation gives CASSLDRTVSPLHF.

The V and J genes are TRBV6-5 and TRBJ1-5, with a tentative D call TRBD1 (5 bases). CDR1 is MNHEY and CDR2 is SVGAGI in the germline V gene. V dropped 0 bases and J dropped 2 bases, with 8 bases sitting between them. This CDR3 contains 15 residues. The DNA of the CDR3 is TGTGCCAGCAGTTACTCGGGAGGGGGCAATCAGCCCCAGCATTTT. This gives the protein CASSYSGGGNQPQHF.

The chain has TRBV10-3 and TRBJ2-5; 7 nucleotides line up with TRBD1. After removal of 0 bases from V and 4 bases from J, the junction contained 2 bases not matched to a gene. Germline V gene lookup returns CDR1 ENHRY and CDR2 SYGVKD. The length of the CDR3 is 14 residues. CDR3 in amino acids: CAISESKGAETQYF. CDR3 bases: TGTGCCATCAGTGAGTCGAAGGGGGCAGAGACCCAGTACTTC.

The chain combines TRBV18 with TRBJ1-1; TRBD1 aligns across 7 bases. Germline V gene data show CDR1 as KGHSH and CDR2 as LQKENI. The CDR3 totals 14 residues. The V gene end was trimmed by 6 bases and the J gene end by 6 bases; junction bases not matched to a gene: 10. Here the CDR3 reads CASSRDRELSEAFF. DNA for the CDR3: TGTGCCAGCTCGAGGGACAGAGAACTTTCTGAAGCTTTCTTT. Based on the CDR3 plus reference TRBV18 and TRBJ1-1, the full variable domain is NAGVMQNPRHLVRRRGQEARLRCSPMKGHSHVYWYRQLPEEGLKFMVYLQKENIIDESGMPKERFSAEFPKEGPSILRIQQVVRGDSAAYFCASSRDRELSEAFFGQGTRLTVV.

This sequence joins TRBV7-2 and TRBJ1-6; TRBD1 agrees at 9 bases. This CDR3 has 15 amino acids. Losses at the gene ends were 7 bases for V and 13 bases for J; bases not matched to a gene: 14. The V gene's germline CDR1 is SGHTA and CDR2 FQGNSA. The CDR3 DNA follows: TGTGCCAGCACCTACCCGGGACAGGGTAATCCCCCCCTCCACTTT. Its translation: CASTYPGQGNPPLHF.